Each of the 9 T cell receptor beta chains below was sequenced from the same sample in a study of cytomegalovirus exposure and HLA in healthy donors. PCR was performed using 60 Vbeta and 13 Jbeta primers. Assay used: immunoSEQ multiplex PCR; TCRdb lists only in-frame clones, some missing. The table shows about 180,000 clones, with 80% occurring only once. Specimen: PBMCs. Source of these receptors: a girl aged 10 to 17 in good health and CMV-seropositive.

V usage is TRBV2 and J usage is TRBJ1-1; unclear D gene. Germline CDR1 is SNHLY and CDR2 is FYNNEI. With 6 bases removed from V and 7 bases from J, the gap between germline ends came to 15 bases. The CDR3 contains 13 residues. CDR3 in DNA: TGTGCCAGCAGCCTAGTAGTGGAGTTTGAAGCTTTCTTT. It is translated as CASSLVVEFEAFF.

The gene calls are TRBV28 and TRBJ1-4; no firm D call. Germline V gene sequence: CDR1 MDHEN, CDR2 SYDVKM. The V end was cut by 6 bases, the J end by 0 bases, with 11 bases between. This CDR3 spans 15 amino acids. CDR3 region: CASRPRGATNEKLFF. Here the CDR3 DNA reads TGTGCCAGCAGACCCCGCGGGGCAACTAATGAAAAACTGTTTTTT.

The chain links TRBV19 to TRBJ1-5, with a tentative D call TRBD1 (5 bases). The CDR3 consists of 18 residues. Trimming removed 1 base from V and 1 base from J, with 17 bases in between. Germline V CDR1 and CDR2: LNHDA, SQIVND (reference sequence). CDR3 sequence (DNA): TGTGCCAGTAGTATAGTTGGGCAGGGACTTATAAGCAATCAGCCCCAGCATTTT. It translates to CASSIVGQGLISNQPQHF.

The V gene is TRBV25-1, the J gene TRBJ1-1; 7 positions agree with TRBD1. V shed 5 bases, J shed 4 bases, and the junction held 7 bases outside the gene matches. CDR1 MGHDK and CDR2 SYGVNS come from the germline V gene. This CDR3 spans 14 amino acids. The CDR3 protein is CASSYRQGLTEAFF. The CDR3 DNA follows: TGTGCCAGCAGTTATAGACAGGGACTCACTGAAGCTTTCTTT.

The gene calls are TRBV27 and TRBJ2-1, with D possibly matching TRBD2 (5 bases). Germline V gene data show CDR1 as MNHEY and CDR2 as SMNVEV (reference sequence). The CDR3 runs 13 residues. V was pared by 0 bases and J by 7 bases, with 7 bases between. The CDR3 loop reads CASSLSGRNEQFF. CDR3 nucleotide sequence: TGTGCCAGCAGTTTATCTGGGAGAAATGAGCAGTTCTTC.

The V call is TRBV19, the J call TRBJ1-1, with D possibly TRBD1 on 5 matching bases. This CDR3 spans 14 amino acids. The germline V and J ends were trimmed by 5 bases and 7 bases, with 17 bases remaining between them. Germline lookup yields CDR1 LNHDA and CDR2 SQIVND (reference sequence). The CDR3 reads CASSPEPGGDEAFF. The CDR3, as DNA: TGTGCCAGTAGTCCTGAGCCGGGGGGGGATGAAGCTTTCTTT.

The rearrangement joins TRBV27 to TRBJ2-1; tentative D call: TRBD2 (5 bases). Trimming shortened V by 2 bases and J by 6 bases, and 11 bases separated the two germline ends. From germline, CDR1 is MNHEY and CDR2 SMNVEV (reference sequence). The CDR3 length is 14 residues. CDR3 nucleotides: TGTGCCAGCAGTTTACGCTCCCGGGGCAATGAGCAGTTCTTC. This sequence encodes CASSLRSRGNEQFF.

In the case of this clone: The same CDR3 also results from other DNA sequences found in this sample. The gene calls are TRBV7-8 and TRBJ1-1, with 9 bases lining up with TRBD1. This CDR3 comprises 16 residues. The germline V gene has CDR1 SGHVS and CDR2 FQNEAQ. V shed 5 bases and J 1 base; nucleotides not matched to a gene: 8. CDR3 coding DNA: TGTGCCAGCAGCCCGCGGACAGGGGCGAGGAACACTGAAGCTTTCTTT. Residues: CASSPRTGARNTEAFF.

The chain combines TRBV27 with TRBJ1-2; a possible D gene is TRBD1 (6 bases). There are 12 residues in the CDR3. The V and J ends lost 6 bases and 5 bases respectively, with 10 bases between them. Germline assignment: CDR1 MNHEY and CDR2 SMNVEV (reference sequence). Here the CDR3 reads CASSRTGYGYTF. CDR3 nucleotide sequence: TGTGCCAGCAGCCGTACAGGGTATGGCTACACCTTC.